The clone carrying this T cell receptor beta chain was seen more than once but under ten times. With 60 Vbeta and 13 Jbeta primers, the PCR was carried out. Some clones are missing from TCRdb's copy, which holds only in-frame ones; the method was immunoSEQ multiplex PCR. The sample holds about 140,000 clones; about 77% are singletons and the top ten take 1.5% to 2%. This entry is derived from a study of cytomegalovirus exposure and HLA in healthy donors. Per the germline V gene, CDR1 is MDHEN and CDR2 is SYDVKM. The CDR3 contains 16 residues. With V trimmed by 5 bases and J by 5 bases, 6 bases remained unmatched.

The sequencing input was PBMCs. The chain links TRBV28 to TRBJ2-7; 16 nucleotides agree with TRBD2. This sequence originates from a female donor in good health and CMV-seronegative. CDR3 bases: TGTGCCAGCAGTCCGGGGGGACTAGCGGGAGGGAACGAGCAGTACTTC. Its protein product is CASSPGGLAGGNEQYF.